One sample yielded the 5 T cell receptor beta chains listed below, sequenced in a study of blood T cell repertoires in COVID-19. Clones were sequenced by immunoSEQ multiplex PCR, and TCRdb holds only the in-frame ones, with some missing. The data show fewer than 150,000 clones, roughly four fifths seen once. Sequencing input: PBMCs or T cells enriched from blood (not recorded which). All receptors derive from a man between 25 and 39 years old who had recovered from COVID-19.

This chain connects TRBV6-1 to TRBJ1-5, with 7 bases fitting TRBD1. CDR1 and CDR2 (germline): MNHNS, SASEGT. With V trimmed by 3 bases and J by 7 bases, 18 bases remained unmatched. CDR3 length equals 18 residues. CDR3 sequence (DNA): TGTGCCAGCAGTGACCTTAAATTGGACAGGTTTTTTTACCAGCCCCAGCATTTT. Translation gives CASSDLKLDRFFYQPQHF.

This clone was detected ten times or more. This rearrangement joins TRBV7-2 to TRBJ1-4; perhaps TRBD1 as D (5 bases). V lost 5 bases and J lost 7, with 11 bases in between. The CDR3 has 13 amino acids. Germline V gene data show CDR1 as SGHTA and CDR2 as FQGNSA. The CDR3 reads CASSRKGREKLFF. DNA of the CDR3: TGTGCCAGCAGCCGTAAGGGGCGTGAAAAACTGTTTTTT.

The V and J genes are TRBV6-1 and TRBJ1-2; possible D gene TRBD1, 5 bases. This CDR3 has 15 amino acids. The V end lost 2 bases, the J end lost 8 bases, and 18 bases lay between the germline ends. Germline CDR1 is MNHNS and CDR2 is SASEGT. The CDR3 bases are TGTGCCAGCAGTGAACGAGGGCAGGGAGGCGACGGCTACACCTTC. This gives the protein CASSERGQGGDGYTF.

Written as DNA, the CDR3 is TGTGCCAGCAGCGTAGGGCAGCGGAATTTTGGTACTGAAGCTTTCTTT. Its protein is CASSVGQRNFGTEAFF. The rearrangement joins TRBV9 to TRBJ1-1; D uncertain. This CDR3 region has 16 residues. From germline, CDR1 is SGDLS and CDR2 YYNGEE. Trimming shortened V by 0 bases and J by 5 bases, and 17 bases separated the two germline ends. Full variable domain (remainder filled in from reference TRBV9 and TRBJ1-1): DSGVTQTPKHLITATGQRVTLRCSPRSGDLSVYWYQQSLDQGLQFLIQYYNGEERAKGNILERFSAQQFPDLHSELNLSSLELGDSALYFCASSVGQRNFGTEAFFGQGTRLTVV.

The chain has TRBV5-1 and TRBJ2-2; 7 bases agree with TRBD2. J lost 5 bases, V lost 4 bases, and 8 bases had no gene match. The CDR3 length is 15 residues. Looked up from germline, CDR1 is SGHRS and CDR2 is YFSETQ. CDR3: CASSGGDPGTGELFF. The CDR3 DNA follows: TGCGCCAGCAGCGGGGGGGACCCCGGAACCGGGGAGCTGTTTTTT.